What follows are 21 T cell receptor beta chains derived from one specimen sequenced in a study of neurological immune-mediated disorders. In TCRdb, the 5' RACE reads were re-called with MiXCR into one record per CDR3 protein. The data show some 53,000 distinct CDR3 sequences, approximately 17% seen once. Sequenced: PBMCs. The receptors stem from a man aged 60-69 years in good health.

Many counts were recorded for this clonotype. The chain couples TRBV7-9 to TRBJ2-3; 10 nucleotides line up with TRBD2. Germline CDR1 SEHNR, CDR2 FQNEAQ (reference sequence). CDR3 length: 18 residues. V gave up 5 bases and J gave up 4 bases; unmatched junction bases: 15. DNA of the CDR3: TGTGCCAGCAGCCTCCGGTCGGGGGGCCTAGCGGGAGCAGATACGCAGTATTTT. Its translation: CASSLRSGGLAGADTQYF.

This clonotype came up many times. The V gene is TRBV28, the J gene TRBJ1-5, with 9 bases that match TRBD1. This CDR3 is 14 amino acids long. V lost 7 bases and J lost 7; bases outside the gene matches: 8. Looked up from germline, CDR1 is MDHEN and CDR2 is SYDVKM. CDR3 protein: CASIINRGQQPQHF. In DNA form, the CDR3 reads TGTGCCAGCATTATCAACAGGGGGCAACAGCCCCAGCATTTT.

This clonotype has a count of ten or more. DNA for the CDR3: TGCAGCGTTGGGTATTCCGGGGGAAATGAAAAACTGTTTTTT. It yields the protein CSVGYSGGNEKLFF. The chain uses TRBV29-1 and TRBJ1-4; a possible D gene is TRBD1 (5 bases). The CDR3 runs to 14 residues. V was trimmed by 4 bases and J by 5 bases, leaving 14 bases between them. CDR1 and CDR2 from the germline V gene are SQVTM and ANQGSEA.

This clonotype showed up many times. V gene TRBV6-5 combines with J gene TRBJ2-2; 7 bases align to TRBD2. Germline assignment: CDR1 MNHEY and CDR2 SVGAGI. This CDR3 region has 17 residues. Trimming removed 6 bases from V and 4 bases from J; junction bases left unmatched: 14. CDR3 sequence reads: CASSPDWGRAGTGELFF. CDR3 DNA sequence: TGTGCCAGCAGCCCCGACTGGGGGAGGGCAGGCACCGGGGAGCTGTTTTTT.

Ten or more counts support this clonotype. The J gene is TRBJ2-1, the V gene TRBV20-1; D unclear. Germline values: CDR1 DFQATT, CDR2 SNEGSKA (reference sequence). The CDR3 spans 12 residues. Trimming took off 4 bases at V and 4 bases at J, with 8 bases between the two ends. The CDR3 loop reads CSAKTTYNEQFF. The CDR3 coding sequence is TGCAGTGCTAAAACCACGTACAATGAGCAGTTCTTC.

This clonotype was counted at least ten times. The J gene is TRBJ2-1, the V gene TRBV7-7; TRBD1 matches 9 bases. This CDR3 comprises 13 residues. With 5 bases clipped from V and 9 bases from J, the junction kept 5 bases outside the gene matches. CDR1 and CDR2 from the germline V gene are SSHAT and FNYEAQ (reference sequence). CDR3 DNA sequence: TGTGCCAGCAGCGGGGACAGGGCAGGTGAGCAGTTCTTC. Encoded protein: CASSGDRAGEQFF.

In its sample, this clonotype was seen many times. V usage is TRBV12-3 or TRBV12-4 and J usage is TRBJ2-7; D is possibly TRBD1 (6 bases). V was clipped by 6 bases and J by 3 bases, with 27 bases between them. The CDR3 has 18 residues. CDR3 amino acids: CASSVGQGIGTGLYEQYF. The CDR3 coding sequence is TGTGCCAGCAGCGTTGGCCAGGGGATCGGCACGGGGCTCTACGAGCAGTACTTC.

This clonotype was seen ten or more times. CDR3 DNA: TGTGCCAGCAGCCAAAGCGGGGCTGGCGAGCAGTACTTC. Protein: CASSQSGAGEQYF. The genes are TRBV3-1 and TRBJ2-7, with 7 nucleotides matching TRBD2. CDR3 length: 13 amino acids. Trimming took 2 bases from V and 6 from J; bases not matched to a gene: 4. The germline CDR1 and CDR2 sequences are LGHDT and YNNKEL (reference sequence).

This clonotype was seen repeatedly, ten times or more. The J gene is TRBJ2-1, the V gene TRBV28; a possible D gene is TRBD2 (6 bases). Germline CDR1 reads MDHEN; CDR2 reads SYDVKM. The CDR3 length is 14 residues. The V and J ends lost 8 bases and 3 bases respectively, with 14 bases between them. The CDR3 sequence is CASALGGDYNEQFF. CDR3 DNA sequence: TGTGCCAGCGCCCTCGGAGGGGACTACAATGAGCAGTTCTTC.

At least ten counts were recorded for this clonotype. This chain connects TRBV20-1 to TRBJ2-6; D unresolved. Trimming took off 6 bases at V and 0 bases at J, with 12 bases between the two ends. The CDR3 consists of 15 residues. In germline, CDR1 is DFQATT, CDR2 SNEGSKA (reference sequence). As DNA, the CDR3 is TGCAGTGCCGGGCGGATTTTCTCTGGGGCCAACGTCCTGACTTTC. The encoded protein is CSAGRIFSGANVLTF.

This clonotype was counted many times. V and J are TRBV12-3 or TRBV12-4 and TRBJ2-1, with TRBD2 as a possible D gene (6 bases). V was clipped by 4 bases and J by 7 bases, with 29 bases between them. The CDR3 is 19 amino acids. The CDR3 sequence is CASSSMVWAGTVSGNEQFF. The CDR3 region has the DNA TGTGCCAGCAGTTCCATGGTCTGGGCGGGAACTGTGTCGGGTAATGAGCAGTTCTTC.

This clonotype was seen ten or more times. The J gene is TRBJ2-3, the V gene TRBV11-1; 15 bases match TRBD2. From germline, CDR1 is SGHAT and CDR2 FQDESV (reference sequence). V trimming: 5 bases; J trimming: 2 bases; junction bases outside the gene matches: 5. The CDR3 runs to 17 residues. The CDR3 spells CASSLWTSGRDTDTQYF. DNA for the CDR3: TGTGCCAGCAGCCTTTGGACTAGCGGGAGGGACACAGATACGCAGTATTTT.

This clonotype occurred many times. CDR3 in DNA: TGCAGTGCTCCTACCCGCGGGGGTAGCTCCTACAATGAGCAGTTCTTC. This translates into CSAPTRGGSSYNEQFF. The gene calls are TRBV20-1 and TRBJ2-1, with 7 bases fitting TRBD2. The CDR3 extends over 16 amino acids. Unmatched junction bases numbered 10, after V lost 5 bases and J lost 0 bases. Germline loops: CDR1 DFQATT, CDR2 SNEGSKA (reference sequence).

This clonotype came up many times. The chain combines TRBV3-1 with TRBJ2-1; TRBD2 might be the D (6 bases). CDR3 length: 17 residues. V gave up 1 base and J gave up 5 bases, with 18 bases separating them. Germline CDR1 and CDR2: LGHDT and YNNKEL (reference sequence). The CDR3 nucleotides are TGTGCCAGCAGCCAAGTTAGAGGGCGGGACCCAAACAATGAGCAGTTCTTC. Encoded protein: CASSQVRGRDPNNEQFF.

The table lists this clonotype with many counts. The chain is built from TRBV12-3 or TRBV12-4 and TRBJ1-5; D is unresolved. The CDR3 runs to 12 residues. Trimming left V 7 bases short and J 2 bases short, with 6 bases between. This chain's CDR3 is CASTERNQPQHF. The CDR3 nucleotides are TGTGCCAGCACTGAGCGCAATCAGCCCCAGCATTTT.

This clonotype was recorded at least ten times. The rearrangement links TRBV28 to TRBJ1-2; D possibly corresponds to TRBD1 (6 bases). Trimming took 9 bases from V and 8 from J, leaving 19 bases between them. CDR1 MDHEN and CDR2 SYDVKM come from the germline V gene. The length of the CDR3 is 13 residues. DNA for the CDR3: TGTGCCAGTAACCGTCCGGGGGCGAGCGGCTACACCTTC. As protein: CASNRPGASGYTF.

This clonotype was recorded many times. V and J are TRBV29-1 and TRBJ2-3; TRBD1 agrees at 10 bases. The germline V gene encodes CDR1 SQVTM and CDR2 ANQGSEA. V lost 3 bases, J lost 2 bases, and 2 bases stayed unmatched. This CDR3 has 14 residues. The CDR3: CSVEGQGYTDTQYF. As DNA, the CDR3 is TGCAGCGTTGAGGGACAGGGGTACACAGATACGCAGTATTTT.

To note about this clonotype: It is unclear where the CDR3 begins or ends on the DNA, so no DNA is shown, and the CDR3 is as TCRdb lists it. V is TRBV7-9 and J is TRBJ2-1; the table's TRBD1 call for D was not verified on the DNA. CDR1 is SEHNR, CDR2 FQNEAQ, per germline (reference sequence). The CDR3 comprises 15 residues, both ends counted. Here the CDR3 reads CASSLVSGRAWEQFF.

This clonotype was counted only a few times. The chain recombines TRBV20-1 with TRBJ1-2; the D is unclear. The CDR3 is made up of 12 amino acids. Germline V gene lookup returns CDR1 DFQATT and CDR2 SNEGSKA (reference sequence). The ends were cut back, 5 bases at V and 5 bases at J, with 12 bases in the middle. Here the CDR3 reads CSAPKRPYGYTF. The CDR3 DNA follows: TGCAGTGCTCCCAAAAGGCCTTATGGCTACACCTTC.

This clonotype was observed many times. V is TRBV12-3 or TRBV12-4 and J is TRBJ1-1; D perhaps matches TRBD1 (5 bases). The CDR3 sequence is 13 residues long. The V gene lost 3 bases and the J gene lost 6 bases, with 11 bases spanning the gap. CDR3 residues: CASSFSGYAEAFF. The CDR3 DNA sequence: TGTGCCAGCAGTTTTTCAGGGTACGCTGAAGCTTTCTTT.

This clonotype was observed at least ten times. This chain joins TRBV9 and TRBJ2-7, with 7 positions matching TRBD2. The germline V gene encodes CDR1 SGDLS and CDR2 YYNGEE. The CDR3 has 15 residues. V gave up 0 bases and J gave up 3 bases; unmatched junction bases: 6. CDR3: CASSVAGTIDYEQYF. In DNA, the CDR3 is TGTGCCAGCAGCGTAGCCGGGACTATAGACTACGAGCAGTACTTC.